This TCR beta chain came from a study of T-cell memory formation after mild COVID-19. General study findings and limits: Within pre-infection memory, some responding clones were found, suggesting cross-reactive memory joined. CD8+ contracting clones occupied EMRA, while CD4+ ones occupied mainly CM and EM.

This clonotype was seen more than once but under ten times. Its antigen is still unknown. Each CDR3 protein gets one entry after TCRdb re-called the 5' RACE reads with MiXCR. Among roughly 49,000 distinct CDR3 sequences listed, 27% were seen once. The sequence derives from a young man who had mild COVID-19 (a few samples of this study predate the infection). Cell type and time point are not known. Sequenced: PBMCs or a T cell subset sorted from them (not recorded which).

For the CDR3, the DNA is TGCAGCTCCGGGACTCCGACCTACAATGAGCAGTTCTTC. Protein: CSSGTPTYNEQFF. This chain joins TRBV29-1 and TRBJ2-1, with D possibly matching TRBD2 (6 bases). This CDR3 has 13 residues. Trimming shortened V by 8 bases and J by 2 bases, and 13 bases separated the two germline ends. The germline gives CDR1 SQVTM, CDR2 ANQGSEA.